This T cell receptor (beta chain) was captured in a study of neurological immune-mediated disorders. Stated time point: longitudinal time-point 1 (baseline). This clonotype was detected a few times. TCRdb reprocessed the 5' RACE reads via MiXCR and lists one record per CDR3 protein. The data hold roughly 36,000 distinct CDR3 sequences, with roughly 3.2% observed a single time. CDR1 and CDR2 from the germline V gene are SGHNT and YENEEA. The CDR3 totals 16 residues. V lost 1 base, J lost 7 bases, and 3 bases stayed unmatched. The V and J genes are TRBV11-3 and TRBJ2-3; 15 bases line up with TRBD2. This sequence was found in an older woman with multiple sclerosis. Sequenced: PBMCs. CDR3 nucleotide sequence: TGTGCCAGCAGCTTAGGGACTAGCGGGGGGGCCCATACGCAGTATTTT. This encodes CASSLGTSGGAHTQYF.